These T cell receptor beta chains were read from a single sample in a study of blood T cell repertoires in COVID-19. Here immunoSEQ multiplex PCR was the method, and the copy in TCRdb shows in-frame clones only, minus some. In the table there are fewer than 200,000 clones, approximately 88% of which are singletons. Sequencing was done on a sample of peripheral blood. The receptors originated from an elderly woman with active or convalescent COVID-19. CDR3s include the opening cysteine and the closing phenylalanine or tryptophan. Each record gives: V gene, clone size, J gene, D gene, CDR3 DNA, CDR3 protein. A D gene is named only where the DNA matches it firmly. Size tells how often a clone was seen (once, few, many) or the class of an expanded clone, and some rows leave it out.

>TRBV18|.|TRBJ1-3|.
TGTGCCAGCTCACCACCTTCGAGTCCTGGAAACACCATATATTTT
CASSPPSSPGNTIYF
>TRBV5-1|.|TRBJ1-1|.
TGCGCCAGCAGCTTGGGTCCGGCGGGCAACACTGAAGCTTTCTTT
CASSLGPAGNTEAFF
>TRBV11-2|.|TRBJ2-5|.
TGTGCCAGCAGCCCCGGACTCGACCAAGAGACCCAGTACTTC
CASSPGLDQETQYF
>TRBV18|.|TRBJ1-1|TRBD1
TGTGCCAGCTCACTTATGGGACAGGGGAACACTGAAGCTTTCTTT
CASSLMGQGNTEAFF
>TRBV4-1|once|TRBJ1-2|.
TGCGCCAGCAGCCAAGTAATGGGCCAGTTCATAGCTAACTATGGCTACACCTTC
CASSQVMGQFIANYGYTF
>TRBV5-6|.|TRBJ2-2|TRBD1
TGTGCCAGCAGCCGCTACGACAGGGGGCAGTCCGGGGAGCTGTTTTTT
CASSRYDRGQSGELFF
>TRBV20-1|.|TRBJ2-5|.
TGCAGTGTACTAATCGGGGAGACCCAGTACTTC
CSVLIGETQYF
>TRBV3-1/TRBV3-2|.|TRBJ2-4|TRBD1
TGTGCCAGCAGCCGCCGGACAGGGGCGGAGGGAAACATTCAGTACTTC
CASSRRTGAEGNIQYF
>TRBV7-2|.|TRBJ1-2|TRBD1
TGTGCCAGCAGCTTTAGACAGGGGGCGTATGGCTACACCTTC
CASSFRQGAYGYTF
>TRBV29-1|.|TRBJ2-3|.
TGCAGCGTTCAGGGGGGTCGTTATGATACGCAGTATTTT
CSVQGGRYDTQYF
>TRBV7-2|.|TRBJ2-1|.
TGTGCCAGCAGCTTAGCGCGACTAGGGCATTCCAATGAGCAGTTCTTC
CASSLARLGHSNEQFF
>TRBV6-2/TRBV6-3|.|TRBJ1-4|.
TGTGCCAGCAGCTCCGACCCGGGGGACGCAACTAATGAAAAACTGTTTTTT
CASSSDPGDATNEKLFF
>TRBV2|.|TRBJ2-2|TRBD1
TGTGCCAGCGCGGGACAGGGGGTCACCGGGGAGCTGTTTTTT
CASAGQGVTGELFF
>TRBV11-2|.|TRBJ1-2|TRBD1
TGTGCCAGCAGCCGGGACAGGGGCTATGGCTACACCTTC
CASSRDRGYGYTF
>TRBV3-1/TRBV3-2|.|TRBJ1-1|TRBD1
TGTGCCAGCAGCCCAGGGGGAGGCGTTGAAGCTTTCTTT
CASSPGGGVEAFF
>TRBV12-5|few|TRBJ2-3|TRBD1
TGTGCTAGTGCCTTGGGACAGGGGATCACAGATACGCAGTATTTT
CASALGQGITDTQYF
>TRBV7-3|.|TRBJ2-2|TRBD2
TGTGCCAGCAGCCAAGCGGGACGGCCTAACACCGGGGAGCTGTTTTTT
CASSQAGRPNTGELFF
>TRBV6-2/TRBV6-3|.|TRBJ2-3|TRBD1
TGTGCCAGCAGTTACCCCCGTACGGACAGGAGAGGAGATACGCAGTATTTT
CASSYPRTDRRGDTQYF
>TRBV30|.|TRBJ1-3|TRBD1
TGTGCCTGGAAGAACAGGGGTAACTCTGGAAACACCATATATTTT
CAWKNRGNSGNTIYF
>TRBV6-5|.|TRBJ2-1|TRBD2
TGTGCCACCCGAGCGGGAGTGAGCTCCTACAATGAGCAGTTCTTC
CATRAGVSSYNEQFF
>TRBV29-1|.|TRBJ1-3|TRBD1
TGCAGCGTCGCCCTCGGACAGGGCTACTCTGGAAACACCATATATTTT
CSVALGQGYSGNTIYF
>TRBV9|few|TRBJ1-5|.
TGTGCCAGCAGCGTAGAGGGGGGGACTCAGCCCCAGCATTTT
CASSVEGGTQPQHF
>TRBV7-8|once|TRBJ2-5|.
TGTGCCAGCAGCTTAACCACGACATCAGGGGCGAGAGAGACCCAGTACTTC
CASSLTTTSGARETQYF
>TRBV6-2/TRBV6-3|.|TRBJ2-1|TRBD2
TGTGCCAGCAGTTCGCGGACTAGCGGGGGCAATGAGCAGTTCTTC
CASSSRTSGGNEQFF
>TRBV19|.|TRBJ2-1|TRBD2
TGTGCCAGTGTGGGGCGGGGGGCTAACAATGAGCAGTTCTTC
CASVGRGANNEQFF
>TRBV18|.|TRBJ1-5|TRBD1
TGTGCCAGCTCCCTAATGGGCACAGGGGGGAATCAGCCCCAGCATTTT
CASSLMGTGGNQPQHF
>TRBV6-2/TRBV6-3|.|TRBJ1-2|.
TGTGCCAGCAGTTCCCCTCCGGGACTCGTTTATGGCTACACCTTC
CASSSPPGLVYGYTF
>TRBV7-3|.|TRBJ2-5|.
TGTGCCAGCAGCTCACAGGGTGGAGAGACCCAGTACTTC
CASSSQGGETQYF
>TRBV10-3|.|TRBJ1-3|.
TGTGCCATCACCCCGGGGGTGGGGGCTGGAAACACCATATATTTT
CAITPGVGAGNTIYF
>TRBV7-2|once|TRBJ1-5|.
TGTGCCAGCAGCTTAGGGTCGGGACTGAATCAGCCCCAGCATTTT
CASSLGSGLNQPQHF
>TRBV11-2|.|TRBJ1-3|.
TGTGCCAGCAGCTTAGATTGGGGCAGCTCTGGAAACACCATATATTTT
CASSLDWGSSGNTIYF
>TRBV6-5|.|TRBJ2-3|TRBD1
TGTGCCAGCAGTTACTCGGGTCAGGGGGTGTGGGATACGCAGTATTTT
CASSYSGQGVWDTQYF
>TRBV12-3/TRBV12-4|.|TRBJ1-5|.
TGTGCCAGCAGTTTTGGCAGGCCCTGGCCCCAGCATTTT
CASSFGRPWPQHF
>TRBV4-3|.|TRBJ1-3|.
TGCGCCAGCAGCCAACAGGGTGCCGGAAACACCATATATTTT
CASSQQGAGNTIYF
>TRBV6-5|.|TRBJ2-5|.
TGTGCCAGCAGGCAGTCAGGAGGAGAGACCCAGTACTTC
CASRQSGGETQYF
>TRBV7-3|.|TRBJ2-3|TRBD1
TGTGCCAGCAGCCGAACAGGGGTGGGTACAGATACGCAGTATTTT
CASSRTGVGTDTQYF
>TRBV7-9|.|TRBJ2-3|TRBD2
TGTGCCAGCAGCTTAGCTCCCCGGGGGGGCACAGATACGCAGTATTTT
CASSLAPRGGTDTQYF
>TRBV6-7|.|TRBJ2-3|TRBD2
TGTGCCAGCAGTCCCCCAGCGGGGGTGGTAGATACGCAGTATTTT
CASSPPAGVVDTQYF
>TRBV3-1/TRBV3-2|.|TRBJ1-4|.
TGTGCCAGCAGCCAAGGTGGGGCAGTTAATGAAAAACTGTTTTTT
CASSQGGAVNEKLFF
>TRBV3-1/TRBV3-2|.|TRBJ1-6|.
TGTGCCAGCAGCCAACCGTTATCTGAGGATTCACCCCTCCACTTT
CASSQPLSEDSPLHF
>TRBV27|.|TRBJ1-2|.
TGTGCCAGCAGTCTCCGGGAGGGTCGGGGCTACACCTTC
CASSLREGRGYTF
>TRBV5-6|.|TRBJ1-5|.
TGTGCCAGCAGCCTTCGTAATCAGCCCCAGCATTTT
CASSLRNQPQHF
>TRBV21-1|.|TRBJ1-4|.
TGTGCCAGCAGTAAAAGCCCAGGGAAAGGTGAAAAACTGTTTTTT
CASSKSPGKGEKLFF
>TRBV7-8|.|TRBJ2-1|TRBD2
TGTGCCAGCAGCTTAGGTTGGCCTAGCGGGGTTAATGAGCAGTTCTTC
CASSLGWPSGVNEQFF
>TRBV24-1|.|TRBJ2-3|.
TGTGCCACCAGTGAACGGGGGAGCACAGATACGCAGTATTTT
CATSERGSTDTQYF
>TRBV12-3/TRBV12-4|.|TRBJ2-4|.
TGTGCCAGCACCCCAGGGGACATTCAGTACTTC
CASTPGDIQYF
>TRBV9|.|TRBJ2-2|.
TGTGCCAGCAGCGTAGCTCCGACAGACCCCGGGGAGCTGTTTTTT
CASSVAPTDPGELFF
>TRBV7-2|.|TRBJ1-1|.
TGTGCCAGCAGCTTAGAGTGGGGGCGCCGCACTGAAGCTTTCTTT
CASSLEWGRRTEAFF
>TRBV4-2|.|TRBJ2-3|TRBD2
TGTGCCAGCAGCCAAGCACTAGCGGGATCAGATACGCAGTATTTT
CASSQALAGSDTQYF
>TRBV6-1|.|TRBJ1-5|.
TGTGCCAGCAGTGAAGACGTGACAGGAGCCTCTTTGGAGCCCCAGCATTTT
CASSEDVTGASLEPQHF
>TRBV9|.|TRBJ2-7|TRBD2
TGTGCCAGCAGCGTAGCTTCGGGGGGGGCCTACGAGCAGTACTTC
CASSVASGGAYEQYF
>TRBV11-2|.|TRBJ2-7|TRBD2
TGTGCCAGCAGCCACATTAAGCGGGGGGGCCTATACGAGCAGTACTTC
CASSHIKRGGLYEQYF
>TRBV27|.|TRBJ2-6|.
TGTGCCAGCAGTTTATCGCACGGGGCTGGGGCCAACGTCCTGACTTTC
CASSLSHGAGANVLTF
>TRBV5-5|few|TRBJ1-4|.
TGTGCCAGCAGCTTGGGGGCCTCTGCAACTAATGAAAAACTGTTTTTT
CASSLGASATNEKLFF
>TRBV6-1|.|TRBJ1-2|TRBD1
TGTGCCAGCAGTGAAGTGGGGACAGGGGATGGCTACACCTTC
CASSEVGTGDGYTF
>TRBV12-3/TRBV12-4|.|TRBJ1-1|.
TGTGCCAGCAGTTTGAGGGAGAACACTGAAGCTTTCTTT
CASSLRENTEAFF